Below are 26 T cell receptor beta chains sequenced from a single sample in a study of blood T cell repertoires in COVID-19. Sequencing used immunoSEQ multiplex PCR; TCRdb keeps in-frame clones, though not all of them. Here the sample spans hundreds of thousands of clones, around 84% being singletons. The specimen sequenced was PBMCs or T cells enriched from blood (not recorded which). The origin of the receptors is a man in his thirties or forties with acute COVID-19.

The genes are TRBV19 and TRBJ1-1; a possible D gene is TRBD1 (5 bases). The V end was cut by 9 bases, the J end by 0 bases, with 23 bases between. This CDR3 contains 17 residues. In germline, CDR1 is LNHDA, CDR2 SQIVND (reference sequence). CDR3 sequence reads: CASQIQGLGNMNTEAFF. CDR3 DNA: TGTGCCAGCCAAATTCAGGGCTTAGGAAACATGAACACTGAAGCTTTCTTT. The full variable domain, with the rest looked up from reference TRBV19 and TRBJ1-1, is DGGITQSPKYLFRKEGQNVTLSCEQNLNHDAMYWYRQDPGQGLRLIYYSQIVNDFQKGDIAEGYSVSREKKESFPLTVTSAQKNPTAFYLCASQIQGLGNMNTEAFFGQGTRLTVV.

The rearrangement links TRBV4-3 to TRBJ2-3, with TRBD2 identical over 9 bases. Germline V gene lookup returns CDR1 LGHNA and CDR2 YSLEER. V shed 4 bases, J shed 7 bases, and the junction held 9 bases outside the gene matches. CDR3 length: 15 residues. The CDR3 DNA follows: TGCGCCAGCAGCCTCCTACTAGCGGGTGGATATACGCAGTATTTT. Protein product: CASSLLLAGGYTQYF.

The V gene is TRBV5-1, the J gene TRBJ2-2; weak D call: TRBD2 (6 bases). This CDR3 contains 14 residues. V dropped 1 base and J dropped 5 bases, with 9 bases sitting between them. Germline values: CDR1 SGHRS, CDR2 YFSETQ. The CDR3: CASSLPRETGELFF. For the CDR3, the DNA is TGCGCCAGCAGCTTGCCGCGGGAAACCGGGGAGCTGTTTTTT.

The chain links TRBV28 to TRBJ1-2; D is ambiguous. Germline V gives CDR1 MDHEN, CDR2 SYDVKM. This CDR3 comprises 12 residues. V dropped 8 bases and J dropped 8 bases, with 15 bases sitting between them. The CDR3 protein is CASSSGSWGYTF. CDR3 DNA sequence: TGTGCCAGCTCTTCGGGTTCGTGGGGCTACACCTTC.

The genes are TRBV9 and TRBJ1-1; D is perhaps TRBD1 (6 bases). The germline V gene encodes CDR1 SGDLS and CDR2 YYNGEE. Trimming removed 4 bases at V and 4 bases at J, with 11 bases between. The CDR3 totals 13 residues. CDR3: CASSTLGGTEAFF. For the CDR3, the DNA is TGTGCCAGCAGCACCTTAGGGGGCACTGAAGCTTTCTTT.

The rearrangement joins TRBV6-1 to TRBJ1-3; D not certain. Germline V CDR1 and CDR2: MNHNS, SASEGT. The ends were cut back, 3 bases at V and 0 bases at J, with 9 bases in the middle. The CDR3 has 15 residues. As DNA, the CDR3 is TGTGCCAGCAGTGATACAGCCAGCTCTGGAAACACCATATATTTT. Encoded protein: CASSDTASSGNTIYF.

The V and J genes are TRBV10-3 and TRBJ2-3; the match to TRBD2 covers 9 bases. The CDR3 has 16 amino acids. Germline lookup yields CDR1 ENHRY and CDR2 SYGVKD. With 2 bases clipped from V and 1 base from J, the junction kept 4 bases outside the gene matches. CDR3 sequence reads: CAISELRTSGTDTQYF. In nucleotides, the CDR3 is TGTGCCATCAGTGAGCTTCGGACTAGCGGCACAGATACGCAGTATTTT.

The rearrangement links TRBV3-1 (or the pseudogene TRBV3-2) to TRBJ2-5; D is unclear. CDR1 and CDR2 from the germline V gene are LGHDT and YNNKEL (reference sequence). The length of the CDR3 is 13 residues. The V end lost 4 bases, the J end lost 0 bases, and 6 bases lay between the germline ends. For the CDR3, the DNA is TGTGCCAGCAGCCTTAATCACCAAGAGACCCAGTACTTC. Its translation: CASSLNHQETQYF.

The gene calls are TRBV24-1 and TRBJ2-2; 14 bases agree with TRBD2. There are 17 residues in the CDR3. V shed 2 bases, J shed 8 bases, and the junction held 6 bases outside the gene matches. CDR1 is KGHDR, CDR2 SFDVKD, per germline. CDR3 DNA sequence: TGTGCCACCAGTGATTCCCCGGGACTAGCGGGAGATGGGGAGCTGTTTTTT. Translated: CATSDSPGLAGDGELFF.

This chain joins TRBV11-2 and TRBJ2-2; the match to TRBD2 covers 9 bases. Trimming at V came to 1 base and at J to 6 bases, leaving 6 bases not matched to a gene. Looked up from germline, CDR1 is SGHAT and CDR2 is FQNNGV. This CDR3 contains 16 residues. CDR3 protein: CASSLGSGSFPGELFF. Here the CDR3 DNA reads TGTGCCAGCAGCTTAGGTAGCGGGAGTTTCCCCGGGGAGCTGTTTTTT.

The CDR3 is CASPPSGTGGGEAFF. CDR3 DNA sequence: TGTGCCAGCCCTCCCTCCGGGACAGGGGGAGGCGAAGCTTTCTTT. The gene calls are TRBV28 and TRBJ1-1, with 11 positions matching TRBD1. The CDR3 totals 15 residues. Germline values: CDR1 MDHEN, CDR2 SYDVKM. V lost 8 bases to trimming and J lost 8 bases; unmatched junction nucleotides: 13.

V gene TRBV18 combines with J gene TRBJ1-5; a possible D gene is TRBD1 (5 bases). There are 15 residues in the CDR3. From germline, CDR1 is KGHSH and CDR2 LQKENI. V lost 4 bases, J lost 4 bases, and 14 bases lay in between. CDR3 residues: CASSQQEQMNQPQHF. The CDR3 bases are TGTGCCAGCTCACAACAGGAGCAGATGAATCAGCCCCAGCATTTT.

This clone has more than one count but fewer than ten. The V gene is TRBV27, the J gene TRBJ2-7; 13 bases line up with TRBD2. V lost 8 bases to trimming and J lost 5 bases; unmatched junction nucleotides: 9. CDR3 length equals 15 residues. Per the germline V gene, CDR1 is MNHEY and CDR2 is SMNVEV (reference sequence). The CDR3 is CASRGGLAGVDEQYV. As DNA, the CDR3 is TGTGCCAGCCGGGGAGGACTAGCGGGAGTCGACGAGCAGTACGTC.

The chain carries TRBV24-1 and TRBJ1-1; tentative D call: TRBD1 (6 bases). CDR3 length: 14 residues. CDR1 KGHDR and CDR2 SFDVKD come from the germline V gene. V was trimmed by 5 bases and J by 7 bases, leaving 16 bases between them. CDR3 sequence reads: CATSVAGTSYEAFF. For the CDR3, the DNA is TGTGCCACCAGTGTCGCCGGGACATCTTATGAAGCTTTCTTT.

This chain connects TRBV29-1 to TRBJ1-2, with no clear D. V was shortened by 3 bases and J by 0 bases, with 5 bases between the two germline ends. The CDR3 loop spans 12 amino acids. Germline CDR1 reads SQVTM; CDR2 reads ANQGSEA. The CDR3 region has the DNA TGCAGCGTTGACCTGTCTAACTATGGCTACACCTTC. It translates to CSVDLSNYGYTF.

The gene calls are TRBV2 and TRBJ1-4, with unresolved D. Germline V lookup: CDR1 SNHLY, CDR2 FYNNEI. Trimming left V 5 bases short and J 2 bases short, with 9 bases between. The CDR3 covers 14 residues. CDR3 bases: TGTGCCAGCAGTCGAAGGAGGACTAATGAAAAACTGTTTTTT. This translates into CASSRRRTNEKLFF.

The chain carries TRBV30 and TRBJ1-6; 7 bases are shared with TRBD1. CDR1 GTSNPN and CDR2 SVGIG come from the germline V gene (reference sequence). The length of the CDR3 is 15 residues. Trimming took 5 bases from V and 7 from J; bases not matched to a gene: 11. The CDR3 DNA reads TGTGCCTGGGGGGGGACAGCGAGTTTAAATTCACCCCTCCACTTT. As protein: CAWGGTASLNSPLHF.

This rearrangement joins TRBV23-1 to TRBJ1-3; D is undetermined. TRBV23-1 has ORF status, its function being uncertain. V lost 8 bases and J lost 4, with 18 bases in between. The CDR3 runs to 15 residues. CDR3 nucleotides: TGCGCCAGCGAAACCGCGGGCCTAACGGGAAACACCATATATTTT. This gives the protein CASETAGLTGNTIYF.

This clone was recorded a few times. V is TRBV27 and J is TRBJ1-2; 7 positions agree with TRBD1. CDR1 is MNHEY, CDR2 SMNVEV, per germline (reference sequence). The CDR3 spans 15 residues. The junction had 10 bases not matched to a gene; V was cut back by 6 bases and J by 3 bases. The CDR3 spells CASSPTGDSHYGYTF. Here the CDR3 DNA reads TGTGCCAGCAGCCCTACCGGGGACAGCCACTATGGCTACACCTTC.

This chain connects TRBV6-1 to TRBJ2-7; 8 bases are a match to TRBD2. With V trimmed by 0 bases and J by 3 bases, 4 bases remained unmatched. CDR1 is MNHNS and CDR2 is SASEGT in the germline V gene. The CDR3 spans 15 residues. The CDR3 here is CASSEAGAGVYEQYV. CDR3 DNA sequence: TGTGCCAGCAGTGAAGCGGGAGCGGGAGTCTACGAGCAGTACGTC.

This sequence joins TRBV18 and TRBJ2-5, with 12 bases lining up with TRBD2. CDR1 is KGHSH, CDR2 LQKENI, per germline. J gave up 2 bases and V 1 base, and 5 bases lay outside the gene matches. The length of the CDR3 is 17 residues. CDR3 residues: CASSPQRTSGAQETQYF. The CDR3 coding sequence is TGTGCCAGCTCACCACAGAGGACTAGCGGGGCTCAAGAGACCCAGTACTTC.

This chain's CDR3 is CASSPGDTSNTEAFF. Here the CDR3 DNA reads TGTGCCAGCAGCCCCGGGGACACATCGAACACTGAAGCTTTCTTT. The V and J genes are TRBV3-1 (or the pseudogene TRBV3-2) and TRBJ1-1; a weak D match, TRBD1 (6 bases). Trimming shortened V by 4 bases and J by 1 base, and 13 bases separated the two germline ends. This CDR3 spans 15 amino acids. Germline V gene lookup returns CDR1 LGHDT and CDR2 YNNKEL (reference sequence).

The CDR3 DNA sequence: TGTGCCAGCAGTCCTAATTCACAGGGACAGCCCCTCCACTTT. Encoded protein: CASSPNSQGQPLHF. The V call is TRBV28, the J call TRBJ1-6, with 7 bases matching TRBD1. V trimming: 5 bases; J trimming: 13 bases; junction bases outside the gene matches: 11. The germline V gene encodes CDR1 MDHEN and CDR2 SYDVKM. CDR3 length: 14 amino acids. Full variable domain (missing parts from reference TRBV28 and TRBJ1-6): DVKVTQSSRYLVKRTGEKVFLECVQDMDHENMFWYRQDPGLGLRLIYFSYDVKMKEKGDIPEGYSVSREKKERFSLILESASTNQTSMYLCASSPNSQGQPLHFGNGTRLTVT.

This clone has ten or more counts. The identical CDR3 is also encoded by other nucleotide sequences in the sample. The rearrangement links TRBV6-4 to TRBJ2-3, with 10 bases identical to TRBD2. V gave up 0 bases and J gave up 4 bases; unmatched junction bases: 1. The germline gives CDR1 MRHNA, CDR2 SNTAGT. CDR3 length: 15 residues. The CDR3 sequence: CASSDSAGGPDTQYF. As DNA, the CDR3 is TGTGCCAGCAGTGACTCAGCGGGAGGGCCAGATACGCAGTATTTT.

The chain recombines TRBV7-2 with TRBJ2-1, with 9 positions matching TRBD1. The CDR3 runs to 14 residues. The germline gives CDR1 SGHTA, CDR2 FQGNSA. J gave up 5 bases and V 5 bases, and 4 bases lay outside the gene matches. The CDR3 reads CASSGQGQNNEQFF. The CDR3 DNA follows: TGTGCCAGCAGCGGACAGGGGCAAAACAATGAGCAGTTCTTC.

The chain is built from TRBV20-1 and TRBJ1-6, with D perhaps matching TRBD1 (6 bases). The V end was cut by 3 bases, the J end by 6 bases, with 24 bases between. Germline loops: CDR1 DFQATT, CDR2 SNEGSKA (reference sequence). The CDR3 is 18 amino acids. The CDR3 nucleotides read TGCAGTGCTAGTCACGGGTTCAAGCGATTGGGGGCTAATTCACCCCTCCACTTT. It yields the protein CSASHGFKRLGANSPLHF.